The clone carrying this TCR beta chain was found a few times. As yet, its antigen is unknown. The data were obtained in a study of T cell repertoires in cytomegalovirus infection. The study, taken as a whole, reports: In two of eight donors, the top clonotype was HLA-C-restricted CMV-specific.

TCRdb re-called the reads with MiXCR, one entry per CDR3 protein. The sample yields roughly 200,000 distinct CDR3 sequences, approximately 17% seen once. V was clipped by 10 bases and J by 5 bases; unmatched bases: 8. The CDR3 runs 13 residues. Germline CDR1 ENHRY, CDR2 SYGVKD. The sequencing input was CD8+ T cells from PBMCs. The sequence derives from a human donor in good health (CMV status not recorded). Some clones in this sample may be carry-over from other donors' samples. The chain has TRBV10-3 and TRBJ2-7; 10 bases fit TRBD1. CDR3: CATSAGQGDEQYF. CDR3 bases: TGTGCCACCTCGGCCGGACAGGGGGACGAGCAGTACTTC.